These 14 T cell receptor beta chains came from one sample sequenced in a study of blood T cell repertoires in COVID-19. Generated by immunoSEQ multiplex PCR, the TCRdb table keeps only in-frame clones and is missing some. This sample has around 340,000 clones; 75% to 90% occur once, and the top ten carry 7.1%. The source material was peripheral blood. Receptor source: a woman aged 55-70 years with COVID-19, enrolled during active disease.

Only one count was recorded for this clone. The chain has TRBV5-3 and TRBJ2-2, with 7 nucleotides matching TRBD2. TRBV5-3 is an ORF, and what it does is uncertain. The CDR3 is 18 residues long. Trimming at V came to 1 base and at J to 3 bases, leaving 12 bases not matched to a gene. The CDR3 protein is CARSLRTIKRGDTGELFF. The CDR3 DNA reads TGTGCCAGAAGCTTGAGAACTATAAAGCGGGGCGACACCGGGGAGCTGTTTTTT.

Concerning this clone itself: The junction does not match germline at one end; this may be a read error. The rearrangement links TRBV5-1 to TRBJ2-3; 9 bases fit TRBD2. This CDR3 has 15 residues. Per the germline V gene, CDR1 is SGHRS and CDR2 is YFSETQ. CDR3 amino acids: CASRLAGEFTDTQYF. The CDR3 nucleotides read TGCGCCAGCCGCTTAGCGGGGGAATTCACAGATACGCAGTATTTT. Combining the CDR3 with reference TRBV5-1 and TRBJ2-3 gives the whole variable domain KAGVTQTPRYLIKTRGQQVTLSCSPISGHRSVSWYQQTPGQGLQFLFEYFSETQRNKGNFPGRFSGRQFSNSRSEMNVSTLELGDSALYLCASRLAGEFTDTQYFGPGTRLTVL.

The CDR3 region is CASSPEGYLGKTQYF. The DNA for the CDR3 is TGCGCCAGCAGCCCTGAGGGCTACTTGGGGAAGACCCAGTACTTC. This chain joins TRBV5-1 and TRBJ2-5; D might be TRBD2 (5 bases). V gave up 4 bases and J gave up 6 bases, with 19 bases separating them. The CDR3 spans 15 residues. Germline V gives CDR1 SGHRS, CDR2 YFSETQ.

The chain joins TRBV19 to TRBJ2-1; D may be TRBD1 (6 bases). CDR3 length equals 11 residues. Per the germline V gene, CDR1 is LNHDA and CDR2 is SQIVND (reference sequence). V was clipped by 10 bases and J by 3 bases, with 7 bases between them. The CDR3 DNA reads TGTGCCACGGACAGCTACAATGAGCAGTTCTTC. Protein: CATDSYNEQFF.

The rearrangement links TRBV5-1 to TRBJ2-6; no reliable D call. Between the trimmed V and J ends, which lost 4 bases and 4 bases, there was a span of 9 bases. CDR1 and CDR2 (germline): SGHRS, YFSETQ. The length of the CDR3 is 14 residues. The CDR3 reads CASSETEGANVLTF. Written as DNA, the CDR3 is TGCGCCAGCAGCGAGACGGAGGGGGCCAACGTCCTGACTTTC.

The gene calls are TRBV27 and TRBJ1-2, with D possibly being TRBD1 (6 bases). This CDR3 region has 13 residues. Looked up from germline, CDR1 is MNHEY and CDR2 is SMNVEV (reference sequence). Trimming took 2 bases from V and 6 from J, leaving 10 bases between them. The CDR3 region is CASSLGQFNGYTF. CDR3 nucleotide sequence: TGTGCCAGCAGTTTAGGACAGTTCAATGGCTACACCTTC.

The chain couples TRBV18 to TRBJ2-3; D is possibly TRBD1 (6 bases). Per the germline V gene, CDR1 is KGHSH and CDR2 is LQKENI. The CDR3 is 16 amino acids. The germline V and J ends were trimmed by 3 bases and 0 bases, with 13 bases remaining between them. For the CDR3, the DNA is TGTGCCAGCTCACCCCCTTCAAGGGGGAGCACAGATACGCAGTATTTT. It encodes CASSPPSRGSTDTQYF. The whole variable domain, filled in from reference TRBV18 and TRBJ2-3, reads NAGVMQNPRHLVRRRGQEARLRCSPMKGHSHVYWYRQLPEEGLKFMVYLQKENIIDESGMPKERFSAEFPKEGPSILRIQQVVRGDSAAYFCASSPPSRGSTDTQYFGPGTRLTVL.

The chain recombines TRBV11-3 with TRBJ1-6, with a tentative D call TRBD1 (6 bases). This CDR3 is built from 15 residues. The ends were cut back, 0 bases at V and 7 bases at J, with 10 bases in the middle. CDR1 SGHNT and CDR2 YENEEA come from the germline V gene. CDR3: CASSLDGGNNSPLHF. DNA of the CDR3: TGTGCCAGCAGCTTAGATGGGGGCAACAATTCACCCCTCCACTTT.

This clone is a singleton in its sample. J is TRBJ2-7 and V is TRBV11-2; 14 bases are shared with TRBD2. J was trimmed by 3 bases and V by 5 bases; bases with no gene match: 9. Germline V gene lookup returns CDR1 SGHAT and CDR2 FQNNGV. This CDR3 is 17 amino acids long. CDR3 residues: CASSPGTSGGHNYEQYF. The CDR3, as DNA: TGTGCCAGCAGCCCCGGGACTAGCGGGGGACATAACTACGAGCAGTACTTC.

The rearrangement links TRBV19 to TRBJ2-5, with TRBD1 matching 7 bases. Trimming removed 5 bases from V and 3 bases from J; junction bases left unmatched: 6. The CDR3 totals 14 residues. Per germline, CDR1 LNHDA and CDR2 SQIVND (reference sequence). The CDR3 bases are TGTGCCAGTAGTCCAGGGACAGAAGAAGAGACCCAGTACTTC. Its translation is CASSPGTEEETQYF. Based on the CDR3 plus reference TRBV19 and TRBJ2-5, the full variable domain is DGGITQSPKYLFRKEGQNVTLSCEQNLNHDAMYWYRQDPGQGLRLIYYSQIVNDFQKGDIAEGYSVSREKKESFPLTVTSAQKNPTAFYLCASSPGTEEETQYFGPGTRLLVL.

The V and J genes are TRBV7-3 and TRBJ2-1, with a possible D match to TRBD2 (6 bases). V lost 2 bases and J 2 bases, leaving 10 bases between the germline ends. Germline CDR1 and CDR2: SGHTA and FQGTGA. This CDR3 spans 15 amino acids. CDR3 amino acids: CASSLAGLTYNEQFF. The CDR3 nucleotides read TGTGCCAGCAGCTTAGCGGGACTCACCTACAATGAGCAGTTCTTC. Variable domain in full (rest from reference TRBV7-3 and TRBJ2-1): GAGVSQTPSNKVTEKGKYVELRCDPISGHTALYWYRQSLGQGPEFLIYFQGTGAADDSGLPNDRFFAVRPEGSVSTLKIQRTERGDSAVYLCASSLAGLTYNEQFFGPGTRLTVL.

This clone was picked up a small number of times. The rearrangement links TRBV6-4 to TRBJ2-1, with D perhaps TRBD1 (6 bases). The CDR3 extends over 14 amino acids. The germline V gene has CDR1 MRHNA and CDR2 SNTAGT. The V and J ends lost 5 bases and 8 bases respectively, with 16 bases between them. The CDR3 region has the DNA TGTGCCAGCAGTCCCGGGACATCGGGACATGAGCAGTTCTTC. It specifies CASSPGTSGHEQFF.

V gene TRBV6-6 combines with J gene TRBJ1-5; weak D call: TRBD1 (5 bases). V lost 6 bases and J 12 bases, leaving 18 bases between the germline ends. The CDR3 spans 13 residues. CDR1 is MNHNY and CDR2 is SVGAGI in the germline V gene (reference sequence). CDR3 DNA: TGTGCCAGCAGCCGTGGACAAGTCGCATTCCAGCATTTT. Protein sequence: CASSRGQVAFQHF.

The chain joins TRBV4-3 to TRBJ1-2, with D possibly being TRBD1 (6 bases). CDR3 size: 16 residues. CDR1 and CDR2 from the germline V gene are LGHNA and YSLEER. V was clipped by 2 bases and J by 1 base, with 14 bases between them. The CDR3 region has the DNA TGCGCCAGCAGCCAAATAGGGGGGGGAGTTAACTATGGCTACACCTTC. It codes for CASSQIGGGVNYGYTF.